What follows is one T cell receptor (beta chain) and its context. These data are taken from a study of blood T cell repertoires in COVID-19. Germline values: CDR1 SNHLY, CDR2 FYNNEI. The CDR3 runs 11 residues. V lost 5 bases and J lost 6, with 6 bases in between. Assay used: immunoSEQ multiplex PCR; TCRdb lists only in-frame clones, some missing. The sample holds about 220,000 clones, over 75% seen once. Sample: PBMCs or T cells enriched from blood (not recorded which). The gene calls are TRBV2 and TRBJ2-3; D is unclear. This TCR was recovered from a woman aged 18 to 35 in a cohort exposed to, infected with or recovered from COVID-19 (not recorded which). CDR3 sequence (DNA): TGTGCCAGCAGTCTCTCGGATACGCAGTATTTT. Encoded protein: CASSLSDTQYF. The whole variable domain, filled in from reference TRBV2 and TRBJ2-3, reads EPEVTQTPSHQVTQMGQEVILRCVPISNHLYFYWYRQILGQKVEFLVSFYNNEISEKSEIFDDQFSVERPDGSNFTLKIRSTKLEDSAMYFCASSLSDTQYFGPGTRLTVL.